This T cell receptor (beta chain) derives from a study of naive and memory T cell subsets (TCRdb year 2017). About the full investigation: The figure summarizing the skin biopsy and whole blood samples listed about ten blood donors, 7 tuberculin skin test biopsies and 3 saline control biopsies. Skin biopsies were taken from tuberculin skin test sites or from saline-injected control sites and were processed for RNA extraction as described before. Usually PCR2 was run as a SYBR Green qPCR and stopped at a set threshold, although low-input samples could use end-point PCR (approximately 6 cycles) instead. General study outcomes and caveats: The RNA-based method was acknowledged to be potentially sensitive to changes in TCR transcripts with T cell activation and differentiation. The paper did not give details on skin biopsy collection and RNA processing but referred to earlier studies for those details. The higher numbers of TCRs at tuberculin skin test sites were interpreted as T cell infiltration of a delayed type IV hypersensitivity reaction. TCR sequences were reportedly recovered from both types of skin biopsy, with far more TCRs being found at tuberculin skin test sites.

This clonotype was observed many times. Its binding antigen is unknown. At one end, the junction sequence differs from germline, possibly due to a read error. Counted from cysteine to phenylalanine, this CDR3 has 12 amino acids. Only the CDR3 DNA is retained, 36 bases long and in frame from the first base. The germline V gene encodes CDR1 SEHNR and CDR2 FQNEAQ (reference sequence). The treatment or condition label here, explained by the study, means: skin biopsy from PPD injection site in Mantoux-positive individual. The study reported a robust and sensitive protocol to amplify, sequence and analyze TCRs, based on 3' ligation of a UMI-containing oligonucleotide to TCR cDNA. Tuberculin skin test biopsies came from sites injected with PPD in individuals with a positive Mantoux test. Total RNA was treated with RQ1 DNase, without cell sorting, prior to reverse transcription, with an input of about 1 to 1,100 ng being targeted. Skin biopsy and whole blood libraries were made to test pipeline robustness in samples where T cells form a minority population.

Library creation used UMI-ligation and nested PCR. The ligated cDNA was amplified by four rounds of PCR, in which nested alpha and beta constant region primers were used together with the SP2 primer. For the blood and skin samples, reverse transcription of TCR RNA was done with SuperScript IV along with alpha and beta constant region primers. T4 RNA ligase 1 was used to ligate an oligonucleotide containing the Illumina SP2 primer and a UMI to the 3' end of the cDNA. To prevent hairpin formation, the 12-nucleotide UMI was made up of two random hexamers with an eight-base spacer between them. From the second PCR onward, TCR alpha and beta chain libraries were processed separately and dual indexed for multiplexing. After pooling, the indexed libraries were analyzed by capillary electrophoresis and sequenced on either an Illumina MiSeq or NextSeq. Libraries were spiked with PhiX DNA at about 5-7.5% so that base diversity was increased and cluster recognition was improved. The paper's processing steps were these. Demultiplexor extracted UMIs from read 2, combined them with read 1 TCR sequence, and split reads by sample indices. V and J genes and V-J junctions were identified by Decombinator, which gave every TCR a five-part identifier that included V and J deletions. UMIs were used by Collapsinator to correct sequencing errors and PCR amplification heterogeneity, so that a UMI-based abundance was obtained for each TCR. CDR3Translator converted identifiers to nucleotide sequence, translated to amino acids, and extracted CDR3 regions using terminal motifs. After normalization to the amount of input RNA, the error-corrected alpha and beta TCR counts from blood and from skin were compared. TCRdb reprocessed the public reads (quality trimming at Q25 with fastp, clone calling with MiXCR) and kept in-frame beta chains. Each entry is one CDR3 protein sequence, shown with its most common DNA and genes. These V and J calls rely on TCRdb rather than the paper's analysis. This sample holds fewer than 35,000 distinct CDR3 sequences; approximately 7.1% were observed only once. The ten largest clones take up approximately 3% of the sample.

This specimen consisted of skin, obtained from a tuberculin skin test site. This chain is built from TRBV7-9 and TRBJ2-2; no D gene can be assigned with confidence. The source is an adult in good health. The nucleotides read TGTGCCAGCGGCTTCCGTACCGGGGAGCTGTTTTTT. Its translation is CASGFRTGELFF.